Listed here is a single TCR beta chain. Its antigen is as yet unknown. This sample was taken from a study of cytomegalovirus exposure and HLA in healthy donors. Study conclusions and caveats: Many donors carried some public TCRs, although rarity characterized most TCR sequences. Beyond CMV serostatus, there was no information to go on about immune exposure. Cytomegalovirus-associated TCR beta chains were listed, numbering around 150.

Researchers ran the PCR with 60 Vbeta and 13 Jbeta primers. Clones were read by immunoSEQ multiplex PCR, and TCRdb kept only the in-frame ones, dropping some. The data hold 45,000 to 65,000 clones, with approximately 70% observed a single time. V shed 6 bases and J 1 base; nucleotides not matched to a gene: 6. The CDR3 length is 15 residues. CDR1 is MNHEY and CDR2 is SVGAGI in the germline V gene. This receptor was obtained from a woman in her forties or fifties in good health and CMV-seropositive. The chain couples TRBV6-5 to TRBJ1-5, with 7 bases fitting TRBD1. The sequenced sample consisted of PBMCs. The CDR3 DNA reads TGTGCCAGCAGCCTGGTCAGGGGGAGCAATCAGCCCCAGCATTTT. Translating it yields CASSLVRGSNQPQHF.